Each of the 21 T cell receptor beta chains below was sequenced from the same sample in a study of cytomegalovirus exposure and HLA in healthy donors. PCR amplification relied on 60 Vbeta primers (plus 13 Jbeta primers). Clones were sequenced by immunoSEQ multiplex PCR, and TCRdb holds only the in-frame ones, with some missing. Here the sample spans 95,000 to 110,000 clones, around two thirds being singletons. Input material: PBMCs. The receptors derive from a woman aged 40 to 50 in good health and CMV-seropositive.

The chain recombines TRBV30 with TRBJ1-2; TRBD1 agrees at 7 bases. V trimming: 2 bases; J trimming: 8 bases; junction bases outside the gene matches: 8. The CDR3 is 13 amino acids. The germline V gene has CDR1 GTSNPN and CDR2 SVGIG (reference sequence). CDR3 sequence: CAWSPGQAQGYTF. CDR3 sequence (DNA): TGTGCCTGGAGTCCCGGACAGGCTCAGGGCTACACCTTC.

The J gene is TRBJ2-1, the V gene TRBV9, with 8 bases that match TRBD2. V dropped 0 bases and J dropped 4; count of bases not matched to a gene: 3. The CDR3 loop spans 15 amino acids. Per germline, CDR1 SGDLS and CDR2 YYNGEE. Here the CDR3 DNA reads TGTGCCAGCAGCGTAGTAGCGGGGCCTTACAATGAGCAGTTCTTC. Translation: CASSVVAGPYNEQFF.

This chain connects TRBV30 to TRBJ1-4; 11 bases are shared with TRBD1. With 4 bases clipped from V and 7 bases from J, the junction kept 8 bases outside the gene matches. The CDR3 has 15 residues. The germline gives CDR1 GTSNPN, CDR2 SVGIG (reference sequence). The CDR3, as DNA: TGTGCCTGGAATGGACAGGGGGCGGGGGGTGAAAAACTGTTTTTT. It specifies CAWNGQGAGGEKLFF.

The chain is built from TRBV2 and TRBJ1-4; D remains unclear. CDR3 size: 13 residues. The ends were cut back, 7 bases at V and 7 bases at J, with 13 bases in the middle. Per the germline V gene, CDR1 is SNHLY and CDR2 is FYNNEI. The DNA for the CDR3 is TGTGCCAGCAAGAGGGCTTGGGGTGAAAAACTGTTTTTT. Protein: CASKRAWGEKLFF.

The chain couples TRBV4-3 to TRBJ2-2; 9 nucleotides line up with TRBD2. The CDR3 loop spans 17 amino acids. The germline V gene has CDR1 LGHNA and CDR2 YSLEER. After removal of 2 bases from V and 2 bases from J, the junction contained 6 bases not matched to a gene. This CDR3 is CASSQYPAGGNTGELFF. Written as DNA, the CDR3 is TGCGCCAGCAGCCAATACCCAGCGGGGGGAAACACCGGGGAGCTGTTTTTT.

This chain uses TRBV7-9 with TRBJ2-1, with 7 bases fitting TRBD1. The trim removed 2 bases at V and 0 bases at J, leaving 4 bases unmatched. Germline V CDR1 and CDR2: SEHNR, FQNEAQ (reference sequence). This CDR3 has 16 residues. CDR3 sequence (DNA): TGTGCCAGCAGCTTATGGAAGGGGGCCTCCTACAATGAGCAGTTCTTC. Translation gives CASSLWKGASYNEQFF. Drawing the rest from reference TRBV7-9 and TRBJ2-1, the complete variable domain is DTGVSQNPRHKITKRGQNVTFRCDPISEHNRLYWYRQTLGQGPEFLTYFQNEAQLEKSRLLSDRFSAERPKGSFSTLEIQRTEQGDSAMYLCASSLWKGASYNEQFFGPGTRLTVL.

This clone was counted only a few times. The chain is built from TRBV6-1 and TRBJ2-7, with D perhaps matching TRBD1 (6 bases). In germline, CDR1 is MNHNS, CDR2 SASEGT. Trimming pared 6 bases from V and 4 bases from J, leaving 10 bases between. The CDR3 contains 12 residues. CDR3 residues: CASSRTAYEQYF. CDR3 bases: TGTGCCAGCAGCCGGACAGCGTACGAGCAGTACTTC.

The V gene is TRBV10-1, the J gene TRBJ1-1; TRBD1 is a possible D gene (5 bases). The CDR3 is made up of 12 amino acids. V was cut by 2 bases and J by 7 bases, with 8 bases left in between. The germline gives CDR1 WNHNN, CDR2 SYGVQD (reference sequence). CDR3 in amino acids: CASSERGNEAFF. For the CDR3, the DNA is TGCGCCAGCAGTGAGCGGGGGAATGAAGCTTTCTTT.

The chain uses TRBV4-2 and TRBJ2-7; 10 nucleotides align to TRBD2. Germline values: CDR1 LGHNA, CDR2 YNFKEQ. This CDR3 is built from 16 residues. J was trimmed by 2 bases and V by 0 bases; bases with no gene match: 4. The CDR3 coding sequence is TGTGCCAGCAGCCAAGATCGGCTAGCGGGAGCCTACGAGCAGTACTTC. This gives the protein CASSQDRLAGAYEQYF.

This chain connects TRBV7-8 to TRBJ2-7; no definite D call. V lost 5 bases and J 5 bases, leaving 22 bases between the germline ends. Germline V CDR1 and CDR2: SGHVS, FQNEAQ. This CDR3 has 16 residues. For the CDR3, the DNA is TGTGCCAGCAGCGGAGAAGGTTGGTCTTGGATCCACGAGCAGTACTTC. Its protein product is CASSGEGWSWIHEQYF.

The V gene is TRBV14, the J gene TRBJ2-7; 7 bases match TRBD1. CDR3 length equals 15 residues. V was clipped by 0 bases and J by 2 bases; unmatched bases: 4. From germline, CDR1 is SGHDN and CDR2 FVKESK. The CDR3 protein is CASSQELGGAYEQYF. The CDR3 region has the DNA TGTGCCAGCAGCCAAGAGTTAGGGGGCGCCTACGAGCAGTACTTC.

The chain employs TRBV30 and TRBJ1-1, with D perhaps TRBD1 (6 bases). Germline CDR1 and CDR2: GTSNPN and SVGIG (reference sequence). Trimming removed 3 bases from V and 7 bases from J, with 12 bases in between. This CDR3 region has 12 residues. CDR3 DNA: TGTGCCTGGAGGAAAGGGGGTGGTGAAGCTTTCTTT. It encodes CAWRKGGGEAFF.

As DNA, the CDR3 is TGCAGCGTGACCGGGACTAGCGGGGGCCAGACCTACAATGAGCAGTTCTTC. Its protein is CSVTGTSGGQTYNEQFF. V usage is TRBV29-1 and J usage is TRBJ2-1, with 14 bases aligning to TRBD2. With 6 bases clipped from V and 2 bases from J, the junction kept 9 bases outside the gene matches. Germline V lookup: CDR1 SQVTM, CDR2 ANQGSEA. CDR3 length equals 17 residues.

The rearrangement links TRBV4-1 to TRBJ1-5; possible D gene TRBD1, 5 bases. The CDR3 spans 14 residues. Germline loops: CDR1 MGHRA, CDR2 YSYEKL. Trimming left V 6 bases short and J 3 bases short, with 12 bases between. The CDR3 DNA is TGCGCCAGCAGTCCAGGGAGGGTCAATCAGCCCCAGCATTTT. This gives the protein CASSPGRVNQPQHF.

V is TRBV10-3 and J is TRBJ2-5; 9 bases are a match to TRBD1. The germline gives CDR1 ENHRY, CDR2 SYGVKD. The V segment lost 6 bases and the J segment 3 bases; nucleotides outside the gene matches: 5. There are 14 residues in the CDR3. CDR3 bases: TGTGCCATCAGAGAGGGACAGGGTGAAGAGACCCAGTACTTC. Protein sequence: CAIREGQGEETQYF.

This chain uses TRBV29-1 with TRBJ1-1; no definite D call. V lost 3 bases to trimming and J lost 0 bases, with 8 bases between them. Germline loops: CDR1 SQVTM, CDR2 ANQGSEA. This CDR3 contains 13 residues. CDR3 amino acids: CSVEATLNTEAFF. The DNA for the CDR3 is TGCAGCGTTGAGGCCACCTTGAACACTGAAGCTTTCTTT.

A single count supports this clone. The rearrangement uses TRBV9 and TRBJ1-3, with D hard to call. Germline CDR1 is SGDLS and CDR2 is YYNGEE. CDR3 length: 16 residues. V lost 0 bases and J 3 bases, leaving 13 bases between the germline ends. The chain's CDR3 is CASSVEPGTSGNTIYF. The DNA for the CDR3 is TGTGCCAGCAGCGTAGAGCCGGGTACTAGTGGAAACACCATATATTTT.

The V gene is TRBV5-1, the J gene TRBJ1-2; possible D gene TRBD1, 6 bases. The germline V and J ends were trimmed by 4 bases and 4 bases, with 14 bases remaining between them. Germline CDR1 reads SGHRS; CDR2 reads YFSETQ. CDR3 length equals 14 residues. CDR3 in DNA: TGCGCCAGCAGCCGACAGGACAGCTTCTATGGCTACACCTTC. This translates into CASSRQDSFYGYTF. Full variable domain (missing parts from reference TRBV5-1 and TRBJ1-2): KAGVTQTPRYLIKTRGQQVTLSCSPISGHRSVSWYQQTPGQGLQFLFEYFSETQRNKGNFPGRFSGRQFSNSRSEMNVSTLELGDSALYLCASSRQDSFYGYTFGSGTRLTVV.

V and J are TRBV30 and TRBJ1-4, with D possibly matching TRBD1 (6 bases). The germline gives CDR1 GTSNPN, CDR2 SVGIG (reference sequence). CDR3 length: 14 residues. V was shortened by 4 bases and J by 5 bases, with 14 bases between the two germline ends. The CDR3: CAWTRGGTNEKLFF. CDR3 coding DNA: TGTGCCTGGACCCGTGGGGGCACAAATGAAAAACTGTTTTTT.

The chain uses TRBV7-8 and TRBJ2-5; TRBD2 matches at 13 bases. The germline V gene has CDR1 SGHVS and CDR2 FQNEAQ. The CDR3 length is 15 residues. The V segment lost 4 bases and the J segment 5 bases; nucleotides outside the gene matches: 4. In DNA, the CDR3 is TGTGCCAGCAGCTCGACTAGCGGGGGGTGGGAGACCCAGTACTTC. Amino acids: CASSSTSGGWETQYF.

CDR3 protein: CSVAQDRVTGELFF. For the CDR3, the DNA is TGCAGCGTTGCCCAGGACAGGGTCACCGGGGAGCTGTTTTTT. The V call is TRBV29-1, the J call TRBJ2-2; TRBD1 aligns across 8 bases. With V trimmed by 4 bases and J by 4 bases, 5 bases remained unmatched. The CDR3 consists of 14 residues. The V gene's germline CDR1 is SQVTM and CDR2 ANQGSEA.